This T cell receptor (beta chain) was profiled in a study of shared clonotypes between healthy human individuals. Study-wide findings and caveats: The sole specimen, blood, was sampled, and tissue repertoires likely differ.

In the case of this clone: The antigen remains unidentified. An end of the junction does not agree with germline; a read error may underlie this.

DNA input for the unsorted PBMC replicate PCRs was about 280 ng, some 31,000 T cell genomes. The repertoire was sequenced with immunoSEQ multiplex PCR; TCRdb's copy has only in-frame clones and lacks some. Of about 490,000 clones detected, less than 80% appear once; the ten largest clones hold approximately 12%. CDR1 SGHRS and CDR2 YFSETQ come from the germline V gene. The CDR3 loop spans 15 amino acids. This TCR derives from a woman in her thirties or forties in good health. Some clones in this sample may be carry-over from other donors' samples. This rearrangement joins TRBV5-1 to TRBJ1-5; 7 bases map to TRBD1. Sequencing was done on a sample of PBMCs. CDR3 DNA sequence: TGTGCCAGCAGCCGACAGGGATATAGCAATCAGCCCCAGCATTTT. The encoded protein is CASSRQGYSNQPQHF.